The clone carrying this T cell receptor (beta chain) was seen more than once but under ten times. Its antigen is as yet unknown. These data come from a study of vaccination and CD4 T cells after COVID-19. Background on the study: Post-COVID samples had a sampling time that fell a median around 100 days after diagnosis (range 35 to 161).

The ends lost 4 bases at V and 2 bases at J; junction bases unmatched: 5. CDR1 SGHVS and CDR2 FQNEAQ come from the germline V gene. CDR3 length: 16 residues. Scientists ran DNA taken from cultured CD4+ T cells through the Oncomine TCR Beta short-read assay for sequencing. TCRdb re-called the PCR reads with MiXCR, one entry per CDR3 protein. The sample gives 20,000 to 25,000 distinct CDR3 sequences, 35% to 40% of which show up once; approximately 18% is in the top ten. Described treatment: roughly 11-day PBMC culture with coronavirus spike peptide pools or control peptides (ViraFEST assay). This TCR was sampled from a human donor who received a COVID-19 vaccine. Source: CD4+ T cells from blood, cultured in vitro, taken before SARS-CoV-2 vaccination. The chain has TRBV7-8 and TRBJ2-3, with 11 positions matching TRBD2. CDR3 sequence: CASSSLAGGLTDTQYF. CDR3 DNA: TGTGCCAGCAGCTCTCTAGCGGGGGGACTCACAGATACGCAGTATTTT.